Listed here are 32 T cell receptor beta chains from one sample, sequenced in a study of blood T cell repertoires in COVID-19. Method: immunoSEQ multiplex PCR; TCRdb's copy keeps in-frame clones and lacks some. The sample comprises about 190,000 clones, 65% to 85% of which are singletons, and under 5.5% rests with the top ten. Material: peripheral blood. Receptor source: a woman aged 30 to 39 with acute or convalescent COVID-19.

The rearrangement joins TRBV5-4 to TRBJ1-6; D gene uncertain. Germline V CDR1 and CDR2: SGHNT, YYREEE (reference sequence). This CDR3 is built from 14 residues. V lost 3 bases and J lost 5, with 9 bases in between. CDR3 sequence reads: CASSSGVNNSPLHF. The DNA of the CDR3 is TGTGCCAGCAGCTCTGGAGTTAATAATTCACCCCTCCACTTT.

Here the CDR3 DNA reads TGCAGTGCTAGTAAGGGACAGGGTCACACCATATATTTT. Translation: CSASKGQGHTIYF. The rearrangement uses TRBV20-1 and TRBJ1-3, with 9 bases lining up with TRBD1. Germline values: CDR1 DFQATT, CDR2 SNEGSKA (reference sequence). Germline trimming cut 3 bases from V and 8 bases from J; bases unmatched to any gene: 5. This CDR3 comprises 13 residues.

This chain's CDR3 is CASSPGLTSDIYGYTF. CDR3 nucleotide sequence: TGTGCCAGCTCACCGGGCCTTACCTCCGACATTTATGGCTACACCTTC. This chain uses TRBV18 with TRBJ1-2, with unresolved D. The V end lost 3 bases, the J end lost 5 bases, and 19 bases lay between the germline ends. Per the germline V gene, CDR1 is KGHSH and CDR2 is LQKENI. The CDR3 contains 16 residues.

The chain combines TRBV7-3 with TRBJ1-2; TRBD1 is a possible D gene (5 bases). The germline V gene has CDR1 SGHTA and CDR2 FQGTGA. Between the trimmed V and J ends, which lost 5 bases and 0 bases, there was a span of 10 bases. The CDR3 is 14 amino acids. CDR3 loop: CASSPTGANYGYTF. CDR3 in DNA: TGTGCCAGCAGCCCTACGGGGGCTAACTATGGCTACACCTTC.

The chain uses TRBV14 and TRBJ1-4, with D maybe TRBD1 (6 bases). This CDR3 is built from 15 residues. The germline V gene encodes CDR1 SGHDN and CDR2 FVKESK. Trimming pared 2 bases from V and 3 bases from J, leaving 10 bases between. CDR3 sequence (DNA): TGTGCCAGCAGCCAATTCAGGACAGCTAATGAAAAACTGTTTTTT. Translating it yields CASSQFRTANEKLFF.

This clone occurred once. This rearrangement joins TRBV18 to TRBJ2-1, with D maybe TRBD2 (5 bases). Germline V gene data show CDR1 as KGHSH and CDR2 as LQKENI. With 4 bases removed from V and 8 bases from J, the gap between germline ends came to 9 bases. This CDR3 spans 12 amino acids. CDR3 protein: CASSRTRDEQFF. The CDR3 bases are TGTGCCAGCTCACGCACGAGGGATGAGCAGTTCTTC.

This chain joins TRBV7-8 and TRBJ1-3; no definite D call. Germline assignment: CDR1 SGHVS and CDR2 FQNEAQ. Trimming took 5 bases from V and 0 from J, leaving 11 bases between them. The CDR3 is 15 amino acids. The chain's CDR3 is CASSTYRDSGNTIYF. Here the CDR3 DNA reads TGTGCCAGCAGCACCTACCGGGACTCTGGAAACACCATATATTTT.

This CDR3 is CASSETRIKTYEQYF. The CDR3 nucleotides read TGTGCCAGCAGCGAGACTAGAATAAAAACCTACGAGCAGTACTTC. The V gene is TRBV6-5, the J gene TRBJ2-7; possible D gene TRBD2, 6 bases. Per the germline V gene, CDR1 is MNHEY and CDR2 is SVGAGI. This CDR3 has 15 residues. V shed 6 bases and J shed 2 bases, with 17 bases lying between them.

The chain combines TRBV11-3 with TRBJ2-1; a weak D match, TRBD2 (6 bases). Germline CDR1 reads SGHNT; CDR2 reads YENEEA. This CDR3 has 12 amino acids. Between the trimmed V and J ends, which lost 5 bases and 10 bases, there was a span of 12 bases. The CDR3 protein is CASSTLASEQFF. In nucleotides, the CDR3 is TGTGCCAGCAGCACCCTAGCGAGCGAGCAGTTCTTC.

The DNA of the CDR3 is TGCGCCAGCAGCCCGGGGTGGACAGGGGCTGGCGAGCAGTACTTC. Its protein product is CASSPGWTGAGEQYF. The chain is built from TRBV5-1 and TRBJ2-7; 9 nucleotides align to TRBD1. From germline, CDR1 is SGHRS and CDR2 YFSETQ. CDR3 size: 15 residues. With V trimmed by 4 bases and J by 6 bases, 11 bases remained unmatched. Supplemented by reference TRBV5-1 and TRBJ2-7, the full variable domain reads KAGVTQTPRYLIKTRGQQVTLSCSPISGHRSVSWYQQTPGQGLQFLFEYFSETQRNKGNFPGRFSGRQFSNSRSEMNVSTLELGDSALYLCASSPGWTGAGEQYFGPGTRLTVT.

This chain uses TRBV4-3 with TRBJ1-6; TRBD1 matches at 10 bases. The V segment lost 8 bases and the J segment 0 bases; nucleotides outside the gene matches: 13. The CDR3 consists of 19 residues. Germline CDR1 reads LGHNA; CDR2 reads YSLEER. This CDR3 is CASSKAGQGVVSYNSPLHF. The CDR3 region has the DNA TGCGCCAGCTCAAAAGCAGGACAGGGGGTCGTCTCCTATAATTCACCCCTCCACTTT.

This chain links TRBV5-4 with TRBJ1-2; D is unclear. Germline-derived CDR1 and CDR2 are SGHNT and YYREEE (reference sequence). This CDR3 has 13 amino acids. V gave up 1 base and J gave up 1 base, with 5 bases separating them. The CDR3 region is CASSLNFNYGYTF. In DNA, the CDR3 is TGTGCCAGCAGCTTGAACTTTAACTATGGCTACACCTTC.

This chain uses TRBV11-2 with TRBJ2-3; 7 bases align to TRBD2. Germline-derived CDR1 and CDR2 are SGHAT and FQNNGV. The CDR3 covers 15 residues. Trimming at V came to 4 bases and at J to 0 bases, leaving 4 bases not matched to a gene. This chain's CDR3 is CASSSLLASTDTQYF. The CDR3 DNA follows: TGTGCCAGCAGCTCTCTACTAGCGAGCACAGATACGCAGTATTTT.

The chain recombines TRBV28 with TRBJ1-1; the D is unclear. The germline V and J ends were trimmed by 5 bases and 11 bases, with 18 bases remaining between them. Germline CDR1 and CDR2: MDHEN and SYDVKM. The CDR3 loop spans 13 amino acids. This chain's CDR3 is CASSRWAYRTAFF. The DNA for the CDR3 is TGTGCCAGCAGTCGATGGGCCTATCGCACGGCTTTCTTT.

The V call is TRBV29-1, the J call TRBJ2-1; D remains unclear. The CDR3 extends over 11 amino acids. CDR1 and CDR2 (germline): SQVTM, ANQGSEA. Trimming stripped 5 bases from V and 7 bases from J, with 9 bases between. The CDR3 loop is CSVSSPNEQFF. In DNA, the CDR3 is TGCAGCGTTTCCAGTCCAAATGAGCAGTTCTTC.

In nucleotides, the CDR3 is TGTGCCAGCAGCGGACAGGGTTCTAATGAAAAACTGTTTTTT. It yields the protein CASSGQGSNEKLFF. The chain couples TRBV5-4 to TRBJ1-4, with 8 bases fitting TRBD1. The CDR3 contains 14 residues. V lost 4 bases, J lost 3 bases, and 2 bases stayed unmatched. Germline V gene data show CDR1 as SGHNT and CDR2 as YYREEE (reference sequence).

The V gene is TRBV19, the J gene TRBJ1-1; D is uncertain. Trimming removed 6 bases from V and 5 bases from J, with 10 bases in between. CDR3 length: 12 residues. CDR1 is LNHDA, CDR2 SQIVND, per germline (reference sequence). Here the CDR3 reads CASRFGLTEAFF. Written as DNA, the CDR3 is TGTGCCAGTAGGTTCGGTTTGACTGAAGCTTTCTTT.

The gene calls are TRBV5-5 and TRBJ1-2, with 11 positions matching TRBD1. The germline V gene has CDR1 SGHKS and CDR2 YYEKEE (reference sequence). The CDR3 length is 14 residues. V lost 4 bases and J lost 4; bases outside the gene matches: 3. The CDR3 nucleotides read TGTGCCAGCAGCCCTGGGACAGGGGGCTATGGCTACACCTTC. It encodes CASSPGTGGYGYTF.

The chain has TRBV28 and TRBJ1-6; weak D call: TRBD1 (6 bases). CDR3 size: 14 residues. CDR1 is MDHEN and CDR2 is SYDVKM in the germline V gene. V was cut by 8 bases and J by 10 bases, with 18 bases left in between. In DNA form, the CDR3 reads TGTGCCAGCGGTCCCGAGGGACACATCTCACCCCTCCACTTT. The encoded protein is CASGPEGHISPLHF. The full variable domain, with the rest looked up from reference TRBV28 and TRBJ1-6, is DVKVTQSSRYLVKRTGEKVFLECVQDMDHENMFWYRQDPGLGLRLIYFSYDVKMKEKGDIPEGYSVSREKKERFSLILESASTNQTSMYLCASGPEGHISPLHFGNGTRLTVT.

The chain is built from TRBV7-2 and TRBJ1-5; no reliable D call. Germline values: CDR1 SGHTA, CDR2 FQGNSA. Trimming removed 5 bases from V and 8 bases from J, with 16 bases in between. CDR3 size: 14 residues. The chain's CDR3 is CASSPEPIVEPQHF. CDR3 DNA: TGTGCCAGCAGCCCGGAGCCCATAGTGGAGCCCCAGCATTTT.

CDR3 DNA sequence: TGTGCCAGCAGCTTAGATGTCTGGCGGGGCATCAATGAGCAGTTCTTC. Translated: CASSLDVWRGINEQFF. The chain is built from TRBV7-8 and TRBJ2-1; maybe TRBD2 (6 bases). Looked up from germline, CDR1 is SGHVS and CDR2 is FQNEAQ. Trimming took 1 base from V and 6 from J, leaving 16 bases between them. CDR3 size: 16 residues. Filled out from reference TRBV7-8 and TRBJ2-1, the complete variable domain reads GAGVSQSPRYKVAKRGQDVALRCDPISGHVSLFWYQQALGQGPEFLTYFQNEAQLDKSGLPSDRFFAERPEGSVSTLKIQRTQQEDSAVYLCASSLDVWRGINEQFFGPGTRLTVL.

In DNA, the CDR3 is TGTGCCAGCAGCCAGGGGACAGGGAACACTGAAGCTTTCTTT. Translation gives CASSQGTGNTEAFF. This chain connects TRBV13 to TRBJ1-1, with 8 nucleotides matching TRBD1. The V gene end was trimmed by 5 bases and the J gene end by 1 base; junction bases not matched to a gene: 3. CDR3 length: 14 residues. The germline V gene has CDR1 PRHDT and CDR2 FYEKMQ (reference sequence).

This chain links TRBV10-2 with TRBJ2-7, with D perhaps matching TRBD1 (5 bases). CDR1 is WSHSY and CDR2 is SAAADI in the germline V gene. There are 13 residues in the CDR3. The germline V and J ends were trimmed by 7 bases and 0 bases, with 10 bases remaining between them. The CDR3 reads CASTDSISYEQYF. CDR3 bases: TGCGCCAGCACTGACAGTATCTCCTACGAGCAGTACTTC.

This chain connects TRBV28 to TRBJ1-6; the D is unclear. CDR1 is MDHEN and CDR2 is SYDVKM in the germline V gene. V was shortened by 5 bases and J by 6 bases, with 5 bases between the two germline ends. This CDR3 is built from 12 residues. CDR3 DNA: TGTGCCAGCAGTGTACTTAATTCACCCCTCCACTTT. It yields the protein CASSVLNSPLHF.

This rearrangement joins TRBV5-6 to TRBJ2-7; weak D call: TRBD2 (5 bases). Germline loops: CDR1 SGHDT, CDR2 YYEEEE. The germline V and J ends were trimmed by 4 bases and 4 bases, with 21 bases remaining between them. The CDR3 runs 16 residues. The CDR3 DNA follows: TGTGCCAGCAGCCGCGCCACTAGTAGTTTTCTTTACGAGCAGTACTTC. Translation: CASSRATSSFLYEQYF.

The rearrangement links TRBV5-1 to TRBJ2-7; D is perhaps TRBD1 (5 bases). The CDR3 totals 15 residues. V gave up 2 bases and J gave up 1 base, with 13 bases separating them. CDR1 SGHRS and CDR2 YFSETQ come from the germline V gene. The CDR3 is CASSFDNRPSYEQYF. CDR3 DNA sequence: TGCGCCAGCAGCTTCGATAACAGGCCATCCTACGAGCAGTACTTC.

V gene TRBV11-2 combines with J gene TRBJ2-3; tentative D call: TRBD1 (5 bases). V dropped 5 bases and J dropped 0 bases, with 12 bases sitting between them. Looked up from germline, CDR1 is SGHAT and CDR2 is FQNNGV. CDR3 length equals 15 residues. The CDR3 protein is CASSPDSRSTDTQYF. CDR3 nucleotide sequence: TGTGCCAGCAGCCCAGACAGCCGCAGCACAGATACGCAGTATTTT. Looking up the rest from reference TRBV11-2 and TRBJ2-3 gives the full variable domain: EAGVAQSPRYKIIEKRQSVAFWCNPISGHATLYWYQQILGQGPKLLIQFQNNGVVDDSQLPKDRFSAERLKGVDSTLKIQPAKLEDSAVYLCASSPDSRSTDTQYFGPGTRLTVL.

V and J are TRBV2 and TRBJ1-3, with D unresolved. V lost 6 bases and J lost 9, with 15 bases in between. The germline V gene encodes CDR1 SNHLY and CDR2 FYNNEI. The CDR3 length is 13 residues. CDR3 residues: CASRATFSGTIYF. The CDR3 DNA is TGTGCCAGCAGGGCCACCTTTTCTGGCACCATATATTTT.

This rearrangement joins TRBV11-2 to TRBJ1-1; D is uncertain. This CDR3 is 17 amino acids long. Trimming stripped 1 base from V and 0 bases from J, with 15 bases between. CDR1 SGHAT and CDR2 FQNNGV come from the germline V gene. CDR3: CASSLGAGLLMNTEAFF. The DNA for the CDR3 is TGTGCCAGCAGCTTAGGGGCGGGGTTGTTAATGAACACTGAAGCTTTCTTT.

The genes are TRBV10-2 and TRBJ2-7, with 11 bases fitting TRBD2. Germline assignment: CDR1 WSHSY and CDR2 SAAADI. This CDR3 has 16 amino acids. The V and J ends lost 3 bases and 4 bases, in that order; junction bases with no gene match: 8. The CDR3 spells CASSELAGERGYEQYF. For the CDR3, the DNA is TGCGCCAGCAGTGAACTAGCGGGAGAAAGGGGGTACGAGCAGTACTTC.

CDR3: CASSLRGLTNEKLFF. The CDR3 bases are TGTGCCAGCAGCTTAAGGGGGTTAACTAATGAAAAACTGTTTTTT. The chain links TRBV11-2 to TRBJ1-4; a weak D match, TRBD1 (6 bases). The CDR3 covers 15 residues. Germline loops: CDR1 SGHAT, CDR2 FQNNGV. Trimming left V 2 bases short and J 1 base short, with 8 bases between.

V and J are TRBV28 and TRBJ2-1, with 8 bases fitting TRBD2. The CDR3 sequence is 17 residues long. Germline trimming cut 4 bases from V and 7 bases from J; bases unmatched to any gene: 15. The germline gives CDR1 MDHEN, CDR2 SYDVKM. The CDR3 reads CASSSLFRGGAGNEQFF. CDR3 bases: TGTGCCAGCAGTTCCCTCTTTCGGGGGGGGGCCGGTAATGAGCAGTTCTTC.